The rows below give T cell receptor beta chains drawn from one sample of a study of OX40 agonist ivuxolimab in advanced cancers. TCRdb's copy holds only in-frame clones and misses some; the assay was immunoSEQ multiplex PCR. This sample has tens of thousands of clones, with about 94% found just once. Specimen: CD4+ or CD8+ T cells sorted from blood, collected in a trial of the OX40 agonist ivuxolimab. All receptors come from an adult with an advanced solid tumor such as melanoma, head and neck, liver or kidney cancer. Each CDR3 is given with its conserved first and last residue. The D gene is left open where the match is weak. Clone size is stated in some rows and not others, as once, few, many or a class when expanded.

once | TRBD2 | TRBJ2-7 | TRBV23-1 | CASSDGLAGGPLRLEQYF | TGCGCCAGCAGCGACGGACTAGCGGGAGGGCCTCTTCGTCTCGAGCAGTACTTC
NA | NA | TRBJ2-7 | TRBV7-8 | CASSFDYPTYEQYF | TGTGCCAGCAGCTTCGACTACCCTACCTACGAGCAGTACTTC
NA | NA | TRBJ1-1 | TRBV19 | CASTPTVNTEAFF | TGTGCCAGTACCCCGACTGTGAACACTGAAGCTTTCTTT
NA | NA | TRBJ2-2 | TRBV9 | CASSFRRFANTGELFF | TGTGCCAGCAGCTTCCGACGGTTCGCGAACACCGGGGAGCTGTTTTTT
NA | TRBD1 | TRBJ2-7 | TRBV2 | CASSAARGPTEQYF | TGTGCCAGCAGCGCCGCGAGGGGGCCTACCGAGCAGTACTTC
NA | TRBD2 | TRBJ2-5 | TRBV5-1 | CASSTSGVQETQYF | TGCGCCAGCAGCACTAGCGGGGTTCAAGAGACCCAGTACTTC
NA | NA | TRBJ2-5 | TRBV9 | CASSARTGQETQYF | TGTGCCAGCAGCGCTCGGACGGGCCAAGAGACCCAGTACTTC
NA | NA | TRBJ2-1 | TRBV19 | CASRGIRGVYNEQFF | TGTGCCAGTAGGGGAATCAGGGGGGTTTACAATGAGCAGTTCTTC
NA | TRBD2 | TRBJ2-5 | TRBV18 | CASSPRTSGLKETQYF | TGTGCCAGCTCACCCAGGACTAGCGGGCTTAAAGAGACCCAGTACTTC
NA | TRBD1 | TRBJ2-7 | TRBV10-1 | CASSIGTGPFTSSYEQYF | TGCGCCAGCAGTATCGGGACAGGGCCGTTCACAAGCTCCTACGAGCAGTACTTC
NA | TRBD2 | TRBJ2-5 | TRBV28 | CATLLAGGGETQYF | TGTGCCACCCTCCTAGCGGGAGGGGGAGAGACCCAGTACTTC
NA | NA | TRBJ1-3 | TRBV28 | CASKGQRSGNTIYF | TGTGCCAGCAAAGGACAGAGAAGTGGAAACACCATATATTTT
NA | TRBD1 | TRBJ2-2 | TRBV5-1 | CASSPLSGTGTGELFF | TGCGCCAGCAGCCCCCTATCCGGGACAGGCACCGGGGAGCTGTTTTTT
NA | TRBD1 | TRBJ1-4 | TRBV27 | CASSPTGMSTNEKLFF | TGTGCCAGCAGTCCGACAGGGATGTCGACTAATGAAAAACTGTTTTTT
NA | NA | TRBJ1-2 | TRBV5-1 | CASSLDQYGYTF | TGCGCCAGCAGCCTGGACCAGTATGGCTACACCTTC
NA | TRBD2 | TRBJ2-3 | TRBV6-4 | CASSAVAGGGGDTQYF | TGTGCCAGCAGTGCAGTAGCGGGAGGAGGCGGAGATACGCAGTATTTT
NA | TRBD2 | TRBJ2-3 | TRBV27 | CASSPRLAGLSADTQYF | TGTGCCAGCAGTCCTCGACTAGCGGGACTTTCTGCAGATACGCAGTATTTT